This T cell receptor beta chain was identified in a study of CXCR3-negative and CXCR3-positive naive CD8 T cells. Notes on the study in general: High diversity, comparable across both naive subsets, contrasted with much lower diversity in memory CD8+ cells.

Per the germline V gene, CDR1 is SQVTM and CDR2 is ANQGSEA. The CDR3 is 14 amino acids. The libraries of TRB cDNA were prepared using 5' RACE with UMI labels. From the 5' RACE reads, TCRdb lists one entry per CDR3 protein and no DNA. The data include about 26,000 distinct CDR3 sequences; the top ten clones carry roughly 2.8%. For this clonotype: Antigen: not known.

This sequence joins TRBV29-1 and TRBJ2-1; no DNA is available, so the TRBD2 call from TCRdb remains unchecked. The receptor's source is a human donor in good health. Some clones in this sample may be carry-over from other donors' samples. The sequenced sample was naive CXCR3- CD8+ T cells from blood. Stated subset: CD45RO-CCR7+CD27+CD95- naive CD8+ T cells lacking CXCR3 (TNR3-). The CDR3 protein is CSVGAGPSYNEQFF.